Below, 25 T cell receptor beta chains from the same sample are listed, as sequenced in a study of T cell responses to AZD1222 COVID-19 vaccine. Data came from immunoSEQ multiplex PCR; TCRdb stores just in-frame clones and leaves some out. This table holds fewer than 200,000 clones, under 95% found once. Sequenced here: peripheral blood, sampled 28 days after the second AZD1222 dose. The receptors stem from an adult who received the AZD1222 COVID-19 vaccine.

The chain has TRBV20-1 and TRBJ2-1; D tentatively reads TRBD1 or TRBD2 (5 bases each). The germline CDR1 and CDR2 sequences are DFQATT and SNEGSKA (reference sequence). The V and J ends lost 5 bases and 4 bases respectively, with 12 bases between them. CDR3 length: 13 residues. The chain's CDR3 is CSACGDGYNEQFF. Here the CDR3 DNA reads TGCAGTGCTTGTGGGGACGGATACAATGAGCAGTTCTTC.

This chain joins TRBV28 and TRBJ1-3, with D unclear. The germline gives CDR1 MDHEN, CDR2 SYDVKM. Trimming left V 8 bases short and J 0 bases short, with 14 bases between. This CDR3 has 15 amino acids. The CDR3: CASDTRVNSGNTIYF. CDR3 coding DNA: TGTGCCAGCGACACGCGAGTTAACTCTGGAAACACCATATATTTT.

The V gene is TRBV12-5, the J gene TRBJ2-7; TRBD1 agrees at 7 bases. The V gene's germline CDR1 is LGHNT and CDR2 FRNRAP. CDR3 size: 14 residues. Trimming removed 1 base from V and 2 bases from J; junction bases left unmatched: 2. CDR3 DNA: TGTGCTAGTGGTTTGGGGGGACAGACCTACGAGCAGTACTTC. Protein sequence: CASGLGGQTYEQYF.

The V and J genes are TRBV9 and TRBJ2-3, with 11 bases aligning to TRBD2. Per the germline V gene, CDR1 is SGDLS and CDR2 is YYNGEE. With V trimmed by 1 base and J by 2 bases, 3 bases remained unmatched. This CDR3 region has 16 residues. The CDR3 region is CASSVLAGGNTDTQYF. DNA for the CDR3: TGTGCCAGCAGCGTATTAGCGGGGGGGAACACAGATACGCAGTATTTT.

The J gene is TRBJ2-7, the V gene TRBV25-1; TRBD1 matches at 9 bases. Trimming removed 3 bases from V and 6 bases from J; junction bases left unmatched: 6. CDR1 MGHDK and CDR2 SYGVNS come from the germline V gene. The CDR3 loop spans 14 amino acids. CDR3 amino acids: CASSDPGTGSEQYF. In DNA form, the CDR3 reads TGTGCCAGCAGTGACCCCGGGACAGGGAGCGAGCAGTACTTC.

V and J are TRBV6-5 and TRBJ2-3; D possibly corresponds to TRBD1 (6 bases). The ends were cut back, 7 bases at V and 4 bases at J, with 18 bases in the middle. The CDR3 extends over 15 amino acids. Germline loops: CDR1 MNHEY, CDR2 SVGAGI. CDR3 sequence: CASNFQDSGPDTQYF. As DNA, the CDR3 is TGTGCCAGCAACTTCCAGGACAGTGGCCCAGATACGCAGTATTTT.

The rearrangement links TRBV5-6 to TRBJ2-3; perhaps TRBD2 as D (5 bases). The CDR3 covers 15 residues. Germline CDR1 SGHDT, CDR2 YYEEEE. Trimming stripped 3 bases from V and 4 bases from J, with 15 bases between. CDR3 sequence (DNA): TGTGCCAGCAGCTATCTAGCTCCCGGGGCAGATACGCAGTATTTT. Its translation: CASSYLAPGADTQYF.

V gene TRBV6-5 combines with J gene TRBJ2-2, with TRBD1 matching over 7 bases. The CDR3 is 15 residues long. Trimming took 6 bases from V and 2 from J; bases not matched to a gene: 6. Germline CDR1 and CDR2: MNHEY and SVGAGI. CDR3 nucleotides: TGTGCCAGCAGGTCCGACAGGGCTAACACCGGGGAGCTGTTTTTT. Translating it yields CASRSDRANTGELFF.

The chain is built from TRBV6-5 and TRBJ2-2, with TRBD1 as a possible D gene (5 bases). V dropped 6 bases and J dropped 0 bases, with 11 bases sitting between them. The germline gives CDR1 MNHEY, CDR2 SVGAGI. CDR3 length: 15 amino acids. CDR3 region: CASSRTPTNTGELFF. The CDR3 DNA sequence: TGTGCCAGCAGCAGGACACCGACGAACACCGGGGAGCTGTTTTTT.

V usage is TRBV28 and J usage is TRBJ2-7; either TRBD1 or TRBD2 may supply D (5 bases each). Between the trimmed V and J ends, which lost 6 bases and 7 bases, there was a span of 16 bases. The germline CDR1 and CDR2 sequences are MDHEN and SYDVKM. There are 13 residues in the CDR3. The CDR3 DNA reads as TGTGCCAGCAGGAAAGGGGTTTCGGGAGAGCAGTACTTC. This encodes CASRKGVSGEQYF.

The chain links TRBV5-1 to TRBJ2-3; TRBD2 aligns across 7 bases. This CDR3 region has 15 residues. V was pared by 2 bases and J by 0 bases, with 3 bases of the junction left unmatched. The germline CDR1 and CDR2 sequences are SGHRS and YFSETQ. The CDR3 region has the DNA TGCGCCAGCAGCTTAATGACTAGCAGCACAGATACGCAGTATTTT. Amino acids: CASSLMTSSTDTQYF.

This chain links TRBV30 with TRBJ2-3, with D possibly TRBD1 on 5 matching bases. Germline V CDR1 and CDR2: GTSNPN, SVGIG (reference sequence). With 0 bases removed from V and 0 bases from J, the gap between germline ends came to 10 bases. The CDR3 loop spans 15 amino acids. CDR3 DNA sequence: TGTGCCTGGAGTGTATTCCAGGGTAGCACAGATACGCAGTATTTT. Its translation is CAWSVFQGSTDTQYF.

The chain has TRBV19 and TRBJ2-7; 14 positions agree with TRBD2. The V and J ends lost 7 bases and 5 bases, in that order; junction bases with no gene match: 13. The CDR3 is made up of 17 amino acids. CDR1 LNHDA and CDR2 SQIVND come from the germline V gene (reference sequence). The CDR3 sequence is CASTGTSGRRGLHEQYF. CDR3 sequence (DNA): TGTGCCAGTACCGGGACTAGCGGGAGAAGGGGCCTGCACGAGCAGTACTTC. Supplemented by reference TRBV19 and TRBJ2-7, the full variable domain reads DGGITQSPKYLFRKEGQNVTLSCEQNLNHDAMYWYRQDPGQGLRLIYYSQIVNDFQKGDIAEGYSVSREKKESFPLTVTSAQKNPTAFYLCASTGTSGRRGLHEQYFGPGTRLTVT.

The chain has TRBV15 and TRBJ1-2; D remains ambiguous. CDR1 and CDR2 from the germline V gene are LNHNV and YYDKDF (reference sequence). Trimming took off 3 bases at V and 8 bases at J, with 10 bases between the two ends. The CDR3 consists of 12 residues. CDR3 amino acids: CATSRTPEGYTF. The CDR3 DNA follows: TGTGCCACCAGCAGGACCCCGGAAGGCTACACCTTC.

The chain carries TRBV3-1 (or the pseudogene TRBV3-2) and TRBJ2-2; no definite D call. Trimming removed 4 bases at V and 4 bases at J, with 22 bases between. CDR3 length equals 18 residues. Germline CDR1 reads LGHDT; CDR2 reads YNNKEL (reference sequence). CDR3 nucleotide sequence: TGTGCCAGCAGCCTCCCTCCCGCGGAGTCAACCGGCACCGGGGAGCTGTTTTTT. It yields the protein CASSLPPAESTGTGELFF.

This chain connects TRBV6-2 or TRBV6-3 to TRBJ1-2; D is unresolved. From germline, CDR1 is MNHEY and CDR2 SVGEGT. V was trimmed by 5 bases and J by 2 bases, leaving 9 bases between them. The CDR3 spans 13 residues. The CDR3 here is CASSRISNYGYTF. DNA of the CDR3: TGTGCCAGCAGTCGAATCTCCAACTATGGCTACACCTTC.

This chain connects TRBV29-1 to TRBJ1-2; D gene unclear. This CDR3 spans 13 amino acids. CDR1 is SQVTM, CDR2 ANQGSEA, per germline. Trimming took off 6 bases at V and 8 bases at J, with 19 bases between the two ends. CDR3: CSVPGPLRGGYTF. The CDR3 DNA reads as TGCAGCGTGCCAGGTCCGCTGAGAGGCGGCTACACCTTC.

This clone appeared a few times. The CDR3 spells CASSLEILGSGYTF. The DNA of the CDR3 is TGTGCCAGCAGCTTAGAAATCCTTGGCAGTGGCTACACCTTC. The rearrangement joins TRBV11-2 to TRBJ1-2, with D uncertain. V was cut by 0 bases and J by 7 bases, with 12 bases left in between. The CDR3 runs to 14 residues. Germline CDR1 SGHAT, CDR2 FQNNGV.

DNA of the CDR3: TGTGCCAGCAGCTCCCTCCCGGGAGGCACCGGGGAGCTGTTTTTT. It specifies CASSSLPGGTGELFF. The gene calls are TRBV7-9 and TRBJ2-2; TRBD2 agrees at 7 bases. V trimming: 4 bases; J trimming: 4 bases; junction bases outside the gene matches: 6. CDR1 SEHNR and CDR2 FQNEAQ come from the germline V gene (reference sequence). CDR3 length equals 15 residues.

The chain combines TRBV28 with TRBJ2-7; TRBD1 aligns across 7 bases. J lost 0 bases, V lost 3 bases, and 11 bases had no gene match. The germline V gene has CDR1 MDHEN and CDR2 SYDVKM. This CDR3 spans 17 amino acids. CDR3 protein: CASSFTPGQQHSYEQYF. CDR3 nucleotide sequence: TGTGCCAGCAGTTTTACACCGGGACAGCAACACTCCTACGAGCAGTACTTC.

This chain uses TRBV6-2 or TRBV6-3 with TRBJ1-1; 9 bases map to TRBD1. The CDR3 consists of 15 residues. The junction had 6 bases not matched to a gene; V was cut back by 3 bases and J by 4 bases. Germline V gene lookup returns CDR1 MNHEY and CDR2 SVGEGT. CDR3 sequence: CASSYLQGARTEAFF. In DNA, the CDR3 is TGTGCCAGCAGTTATTTACAGGGGGCGCGCACTGAAGCTTTCTTT.

Only one count was recorded for this clone. The chain joins TRBV6-9 to TRBJ2-7; maybe TRBD2 (8 bases). The V gene lost 4 bases and the J gene lost 4 bases, with 20 bases spanning the gap. CDR1 is MNHGY and CDR2 is SVAAGI in the germline V gene. The CDR3 runs to 16 residues. The CDR3 region is CASSSAGDSIRYEQYF. In DNA, the CDR3 is TGTGCCAGCAGTTCAGCGGGGGACAGTATACGTTACGAGCAGTACTTC.

CDR3 residues: CASSLPSASGYTF. The DNA of the CDR3 is TGTGCCAGCAGTTTACCGAGCGCGAGTGGCTACACCTTC. The chain has TRBV6-5 and TRBJ1-2, with D unresolved. The CDR3 extends over 13 amino acids. The V and J ends lost 4 bases and 7 bases respectively, with 13 bases between them. Germline values: CDR1 MNHEY, CDR2 SVGAGI.

The gene calls are TRBV5-1 and TRBJ2-1; the match to TRBD1 covers 8 bases. Trimming cost V 1 base and J 8 bases; bases outside gene matches: 8. The CDR3 is made up of 15 amino acids. Germline assignment: CDR1 SGHRS and CDR2 YFSETQ. The CDR3 nucleotides read TGCGCCAGCAGCTTGCTAAGGACAGGGTCGCATGAGCAGTTCTTC. This translates into CASSLLRTGSHEQFF.

This sequence joins TRBV28 and TRBJ2-3; 8 bases agree with TRBD1. Germline V gene data show CDR1 as MDHEN and CDR2 as SYDVKM. With 3 bases clipped from V and 0 bases from J, the junction kept 11 bases outside the gene matches. The CDR3 is made up of 18 amino acids. This chain's CDR3 is CASSFRRSGGKSTDTQYF. CDR3 in DNA: TGTGCCAGCAGTTTTCGCCGTTCAGGGGGCAAAAGCACAGATACGCAGTATTTT.